This T cell receptor beta chain is from a study of blood T cell repertoires in COVID-19. Overall study context: From the United States, Italy and Spain came samples of acute and convalescent COVID-19. In each case, the material was cDNA or gDNA derived from T cells, B-cell-depleted T cells, or PBMCs.

In the original processing: By means of reference gene primer amplification, nucleated cell counts were estimated. Libraries were prepared by immunoSEQ multiplex PCR; TCRdb keeps only in-frame clonotypes and omits some of them. That table supplies the V and J calls and clone size; D and trimming were determined from the DNA. The sample contains about 230,000 clones, approximately 84% of which appear only once. The CDR3 length is 14 residues. Germline loops: CDR1 MDHEN, CDR2 SYDVKM. V was clipped by 6 bases and J by 7 bases, with 13 bases between them. This TCR was sampled from a man aged 40-49 years with acute or convalescent COVID-19. The rearrangement links TRBV28 to TRBJ1-6; D unclear. Input material: peripheral blood. CDR3 nucleotides: TGTGCCAGCAGCTCTCCGGCGGGGAATTCACCCCTCCACTTT. Protein: CASSSPAGNSPLHF.